This paragraph covers one T cell receptor (beta chain) sequence. MiXCR was run by TCRdb on the 5' RACE reads, yielding one entry per CDR3 protein. Found here are about 42,000 distinct CDR3 sequences, 20% to 25% of them singletons; the top ten hold approximately 4%. Cells sorted as Tregs were CD4+, CD25+ and CD127-/low. The junction had 0 bases not matched to a gene; V was cut back by 6 bases and J by 7 bases. Germline V gives CDR1 LNHDA, CDR2 SQIVND (reference sequence). CDR3 length: 11 amino acids. J is TRBJ2-1 and V is TRBV19, with 7 bases fitting TRBD2. What was sequenced was Tregs sorted from blood. The source of this sequence is a female donor with breast cancer. CDR3 protein: CASRGGNEQFF. In DNA, the CDR3 is TGTGCCAGTAGGGGGGGGAATGAGCAGTTCTTC.